This TCR beta chain was captured in a study of molecular identifiers for immune sequencing clone quantification. This CDR3 has 15 amino acids. The germline CDR1 and CDR2 sequences are DFQATT and SNEGSKA (reference sequence). V gave up 0 bases and J gave up 1 base, with 13 bases separating them. Many counts were recorded for this clonotype. Its matching antigen is unknown. TCRdb reanalysed the PCR reads using MiXCR and keeps one entry per CDR3 protein. Here the sample spans around 480,000 distinct CDR3 sequences, roughly 26% being singletons. Whole-study findings and limits: Detecting spiked Jurkat TCR RNA from one cell among more than 750,000 naive cells was reportedly possible.

From roughly 20,000 to 1,000,000 sorted cells, naive CD8 libraries were generated with 10%, 30% or 50% RNA. The chain has TRBV20-1 and TRBJ2-7, with D perhaps TRBD1 or TRBD2 (5 bases each). Sequencing input: naive CD8+ T cells from blood, with Jurkat cell RNA spiked in. Subset here: FACS-sorted CD8+CD4-CCR7+CD45RA+ naive T cells. The receptor's source is a human donor in good health. Some libraries in this study had Jurkat cell RNA spiked in. CDR3: CSARDGGGPSYEQYF. The CDR3 DNA reads TGCAGTGCTAGAGATGGTGGGGGACCTTCCTACGAGCAGTACTTC.